This T cell receptor (beta chain) was found in a study of shared clonotypes between healthy human individuals. As for the study in general: Donor ages ranged 18 to 49 years: a couple of women, a few men. Notes on the study in general: Sequencing depth was expected to affect clonotype sharing among donors. Clonotypes not shared had lower generation probabilities than those common to all four donors.

Trimming left V 1 base short and J 1 base short, with 10 bases between. CDR1 is SEHNR and CDR2 is FQNEAQ in the germline V gene (reference sequence). The CDR3 contains 15 residues. Data came from immunoSEQ multiplex PCR; TCRdb stores just in-frame clones and leaves some out. The data contain around 700,000 clones, 60% to 80% of them seen just once; the ten biggest clones take up 1.5% to 2%. Concerning this clone: Its antigen is still unknown.

J is TRBJ1-1 and V is TRBV7-9, with a weak D call TRBD1 (6 bases). The sample comprised memory CD4+ T cells sorted from blood. The sample's subset: CD45RA-negative fraction. The receptor was derived from a woman aged 25 to 39 in good health. The CDR3 DNA sequence: TGTGCCAGCAGCTTAGATGGCAGGGGGAACACTGAAGCTTTCTTT. It translates to CASSLDGRGNTEAFF. Variable domain in full (rest from reference TRBV7-9 and TRBJ1-1): DTGVSQNPRHKITKRGQNVTFRCDPISEHNRLYWYRQTLGQGPEFLTYFQNEAQLEKSRLLSDRFSAERPKGSFSTLEIQRTEQGDSAMYLCASSLDGRGNTEAFFGQGTRLTVV.